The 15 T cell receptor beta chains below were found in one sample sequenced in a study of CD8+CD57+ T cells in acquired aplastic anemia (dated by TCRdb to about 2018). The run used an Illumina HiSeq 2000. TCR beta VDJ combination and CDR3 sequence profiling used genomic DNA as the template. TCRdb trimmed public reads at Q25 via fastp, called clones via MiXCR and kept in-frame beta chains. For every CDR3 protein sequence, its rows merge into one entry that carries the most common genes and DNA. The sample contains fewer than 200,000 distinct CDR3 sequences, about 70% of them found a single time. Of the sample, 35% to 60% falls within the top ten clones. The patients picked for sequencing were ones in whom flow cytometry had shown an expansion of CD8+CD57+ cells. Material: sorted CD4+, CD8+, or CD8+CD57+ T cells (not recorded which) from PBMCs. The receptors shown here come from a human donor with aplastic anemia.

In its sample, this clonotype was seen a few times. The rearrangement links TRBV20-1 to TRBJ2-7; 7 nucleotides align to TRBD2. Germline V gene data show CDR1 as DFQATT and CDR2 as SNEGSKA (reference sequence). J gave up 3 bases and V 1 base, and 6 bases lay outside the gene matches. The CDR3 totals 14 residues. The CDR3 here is CSARATGGSYEQYF. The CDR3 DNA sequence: TGCAGTGCTAGAGCCACGGGCGGGAGCTACGAGCAGTACTTC.

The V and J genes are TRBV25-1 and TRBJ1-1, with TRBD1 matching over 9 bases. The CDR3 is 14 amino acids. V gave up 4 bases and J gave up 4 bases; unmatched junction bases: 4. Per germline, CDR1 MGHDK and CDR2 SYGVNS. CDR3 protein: CASSGQTGGTEAFF. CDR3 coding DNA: TGTGCCAGCAGTGGGCAGACAGGGGGCACTGAAGCTTTCTTT.

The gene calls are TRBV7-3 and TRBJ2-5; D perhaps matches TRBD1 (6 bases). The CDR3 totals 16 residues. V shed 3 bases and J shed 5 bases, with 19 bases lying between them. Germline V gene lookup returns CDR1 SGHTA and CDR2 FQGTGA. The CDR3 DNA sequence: TGTGCCAGCAGCTTTTCAGGGGTGGGACCCACGGAGACCCAGTACTTC. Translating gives CASSFSGVGPTETQYF.

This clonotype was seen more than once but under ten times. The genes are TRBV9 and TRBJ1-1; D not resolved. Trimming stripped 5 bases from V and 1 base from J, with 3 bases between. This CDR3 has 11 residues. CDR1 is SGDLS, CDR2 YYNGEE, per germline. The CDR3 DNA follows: TGTGCCAGCAGGGCGAACACTGAAGCTTTCTTT. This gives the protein CASRANTEAFF.

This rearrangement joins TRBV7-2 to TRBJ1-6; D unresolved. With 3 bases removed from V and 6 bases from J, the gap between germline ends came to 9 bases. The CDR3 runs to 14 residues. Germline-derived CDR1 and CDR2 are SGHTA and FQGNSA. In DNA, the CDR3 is TGTGCCAGCAGCTTGTCGAGTATTAATTCACCCCTCCACTTT. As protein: CASSLSSINSPLHF.

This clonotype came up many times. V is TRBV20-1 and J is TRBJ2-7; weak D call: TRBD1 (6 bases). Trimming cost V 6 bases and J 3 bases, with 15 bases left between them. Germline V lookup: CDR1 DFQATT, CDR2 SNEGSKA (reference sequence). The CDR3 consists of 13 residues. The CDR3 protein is CSAPLGQNYEQYF. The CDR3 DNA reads TGCAGTGCCCCTCTCGGACAGAACTACGAGCAGTACTTC.

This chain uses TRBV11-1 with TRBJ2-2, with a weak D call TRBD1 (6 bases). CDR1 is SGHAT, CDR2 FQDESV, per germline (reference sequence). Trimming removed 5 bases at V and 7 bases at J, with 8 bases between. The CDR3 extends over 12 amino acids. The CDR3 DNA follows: TGTGCCAGCAGCCTACAGGGCGGGGAGCTGTTTTTT. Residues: CASSLQGGELFF.

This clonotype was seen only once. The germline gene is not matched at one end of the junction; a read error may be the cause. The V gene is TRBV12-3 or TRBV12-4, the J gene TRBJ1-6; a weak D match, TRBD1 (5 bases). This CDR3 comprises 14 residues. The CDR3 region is CASSLSGGNSPLHF. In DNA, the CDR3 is TGCGCCAGCAGTTTGTCGGGGGGGAATTCACCCCTCCACTTT.

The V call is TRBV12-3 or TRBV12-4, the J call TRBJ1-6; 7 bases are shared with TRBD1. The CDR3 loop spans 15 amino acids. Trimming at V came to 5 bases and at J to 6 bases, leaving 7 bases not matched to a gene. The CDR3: CASSGRQGLNSPLHF. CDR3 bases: TGTGCCAGCAGTGGGAGACAGGGTCTTAATTCACCCCTCCACTTT.

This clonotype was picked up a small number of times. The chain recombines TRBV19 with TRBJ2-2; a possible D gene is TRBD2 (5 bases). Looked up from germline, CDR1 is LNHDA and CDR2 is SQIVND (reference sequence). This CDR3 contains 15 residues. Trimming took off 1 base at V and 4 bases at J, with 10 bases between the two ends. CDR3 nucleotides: TGTGCCAGTAGTATAGGTCTAGCAGGCACCGGGGAGCTGTTTTTT. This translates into CASSIGLAGTGELFF.

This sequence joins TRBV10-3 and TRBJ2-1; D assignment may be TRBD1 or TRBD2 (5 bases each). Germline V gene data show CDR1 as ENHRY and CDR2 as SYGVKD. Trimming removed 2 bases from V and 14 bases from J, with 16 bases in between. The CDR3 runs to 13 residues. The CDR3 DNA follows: TGTGCCATCAGTGAGGGGACGACCGACCTCAAGTTCTTC. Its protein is CAISEGTTDLKFF.

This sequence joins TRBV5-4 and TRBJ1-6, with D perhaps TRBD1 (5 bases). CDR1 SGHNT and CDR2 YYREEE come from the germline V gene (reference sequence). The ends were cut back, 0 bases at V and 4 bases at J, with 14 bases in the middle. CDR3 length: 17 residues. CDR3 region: CASSLDGGGTYNSPLHF. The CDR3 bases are TGTGCCAGCAGCTTGGATGGGGGAGGGACGTATAATTCACCCCTCCACTTT. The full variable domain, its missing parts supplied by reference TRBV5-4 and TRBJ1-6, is ETGVTQSPTHLIKTRGQQVTLRCSSQSGHNTVSWYQQALGQGPQFIFQYYREEENGRGNFPPRFSGLQFPNYSSELNVNALELDDSALYLCASSLDGGGTYNSPLHFGNGTRLTVT.

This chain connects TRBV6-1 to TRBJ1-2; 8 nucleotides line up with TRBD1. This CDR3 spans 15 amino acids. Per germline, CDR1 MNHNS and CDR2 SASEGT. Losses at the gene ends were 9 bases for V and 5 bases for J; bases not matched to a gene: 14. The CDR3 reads CARNEPGQGGYGYTF. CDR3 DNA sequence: TGTGCCAGAAATGAACCTGGACAGGGTGGTTATGGCTACACCTTC.

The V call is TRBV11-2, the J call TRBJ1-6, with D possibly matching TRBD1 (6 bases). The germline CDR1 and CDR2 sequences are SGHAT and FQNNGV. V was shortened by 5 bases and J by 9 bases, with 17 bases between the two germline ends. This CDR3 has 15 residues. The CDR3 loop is CASSQERQAGSPLHF. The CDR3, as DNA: TGTGCCAGCAGCCAAGAGAGACAGGCGGGTTCACCCCTCCACTTT. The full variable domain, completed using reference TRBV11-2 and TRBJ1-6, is EAGVAQSPRYKIIEKRQSVAFWCNPISGHATLYWYQQILGQGPKLLIQFQNNGVVDDSQLPKDRFSAERLKGVDSTLKIQPAKLEDSAVYLCASSQERQAGSPLHFGNGTRLTVT.

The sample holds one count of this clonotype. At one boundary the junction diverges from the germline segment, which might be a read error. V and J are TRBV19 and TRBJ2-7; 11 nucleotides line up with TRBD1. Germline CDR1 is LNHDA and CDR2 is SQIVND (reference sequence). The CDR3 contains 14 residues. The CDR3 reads CSAYPGQGVYEQYF. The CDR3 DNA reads TGCAGTGCTTATCCGGGACAGGGGGTCTACGAGCAGTACTTC.